These 32 T cell receptor beta chains were all obtained from the same sample, sequenced in a study of read filtering for tumor transcriptome and immune sequencing. Molecular barcoded adaptors covering alpha/delta and beta/gamma chains were used on 400 to 450 ng RNA. TCRdb called the reads again in MiXCR, with one record for every CDR3 protein. The sample holds 93,000 or so distinct CDR3 sequences, roughly 21% seen once. The sequenced material came from a population of CD138-negative cells sorted from bone marrow. The receptors stem from a donor aged 40 or older with multiple myeloma.

Worth noting for this clonotype: A much more abundant neighbour one base away suggests this may be a read error. The chain combines TRBV5-1 with TRBJ2-3; 9 bases are a match to TRBD2. Germline V gene lookup returns CDR1 SGHRS and CDR2 YFSETQ. J was trimmed by 4 bases and V by 6 bases; bases with no gene match: 6. The CDR3 totals 14 residues. The CDR3 sequence is CASTSGLAPDTQYF. As DNA, the CDR3 is TGCGCCAGCACTTCGGGACTAGCACCAGATACGCAGTATTTT.

The gene calls are TRBV5-1 and TRBJ2-1, with TRBD1 identical over 10 bases. This CDR3 has 15 residues. V gave up 8 bases and J gave up 3 bases; unmatched junction bases: 8. CDR1 and CDR2 (germline): SGHRS, YFSETQ. The CDR3 loop is CASTTGTGDYNEQFF. In DNA, the CDR3 is TGCGCCAGTACAACCGGGACAGGGGACTACAATGAGCAGTTCTTC.

The table lists this clonotype with many counts. Written as DNA, the CDR3 is TGTGCCAGCAGCTTAAATTTCCTCTCCTACAATGAGCAGTTCTTC. Encoded protein: CASSLNFLSYNEQFF. The chain uses TRBV7-8 and TRBJ2-1; the D is unclear. This CDR3 has 15 residues. Looked up from germline, CDR1 is SGHVS and CDR2 is FQNEAQ. With 2 bases removed from V and 0 bases from J, the gap between germline ends came to 8 bases.

Ten or more counts support this clonotype. V gene TRBV5-1 combines with J gene TRBJ1-2; 7 bases fit TRBD1. There are 14 residues in the CDR3. The germline gives CDR1 SGHRS, CDR2 YFSETQ. V lost 5 bases and J lost 6; bases outside the gene matches: 10. The CDR3 region is CASRRHLGTDGYTF. The CDR3 DNA is TGCGCCAGCAGGAGGCATTTGGGGACAGATGGCTACACCTTC.

In regard to this clonotype: A much more abundant neighbour one base away suggests this may be a read error. The chain has TRBV12-3 or TRBV12-4 and TRBJ2-5; 9 bases map to TRBD2. The CDR3 runs to 15 residues. V shed 2 bases and J 9 bases; nucleotides not matched to a gene: 10. The CDR3, as DNA: TGTGCCAGCAGTTTACTGGGTAGCGGGGGCCAGGCCCAGTACTTC. Translation: CASSLLGSGGQAQYF.

The V and J genes are TRBV10-3 and TRBJ1-1; the D is unclear. With 3 bases removed from V and 1 base from J, the gap between germline ends came to 12 bases. This CDR3 is built from 15 residues. Germline values: CDR1 ENHRY, CDR2 SYGVKD. In DNA, the CDR3 is TGTGCCATCAGTGATTTCCCGATGGCGAACACTGAAGCTTTCTTT. Amino acid sequence: CAISDFPMANTEAFF.

Comment on this clonotype: With a much larger clone just one base away, this may be a read error. V gene TRBV10-2 combines with J gene TRBJ2-5; D ambiguous. The germline V and J ends were trimmed by 0 bases and 2 bases, with 7 bases remaining between them. Germline V CDR1 and CDR2: WSHSY, SAAADI. CDR3 size: 14 residues. The CDR3 DNA follows: TGCGCCAGCAGTGAGTCGGATGGGCAAGAGACCCAGTACTTC. It yields the protein CASSESDGQETQYF.

This clonotype appeared many times. CDR3 in DNA: TGCAGTGTAAGGCAGTTATCCGACCATAATGAAAAACTGTTTTTT. Its translation is CSVRQLSDHNEKLFF. The rearrangement joins TRBV20-1 to TRBJ1-4; D unclear. The CDR3 spans 15 residues. Germline-derived CDR1 and CDR2 are DFQATT and SNEGSKA (reference sequence). Trimming left V 7 bases short and J 4 bases short, with 19 bases between.

To note about this clonotype: A much larger clone sits a single nucleotide away, making a read error possible. The chain has TRBV12-3 or TRBV12-4 and TRBJ2-2, with unresolved D. The CDR3 length is 13 residues. V was shortened by 2 bases and J by 7 bases, with 8 bases between the two germline ends. CDR3 protein: CASSLPGFGELFF. The CDR3, as DNA: TGTGCCAGCAGTTTACCTGGCTTCGGGGAGCTGTTTTTT.

CDR3 residues: CAWSVGSSGGEQYF. The CDR3 bases are TGTGCCTGGAGTGTAGGCAGCTCAGGGGGCGAGCAGTACTTC. The chain links TRBV30 to TRBJ2-7, with TRBD1 identical over 7 bases. This CDR3 comprises 14 residues. V lost 0 bases, J lost 6 bases, and 8 bases stayed unmatched. Germline CDR1 and CDR2: GTSNPN and SVGIG (reference sequence).

This clonotype was counted many times. This chain connects TRBV29-1 to TRBJ1-4, with D uncertain. V dropped 5 bases and J dropped 5 bases, with 15 bases sitting between them. This CDR3 has 14 residues. Germline-derived CDR1 and CDR2 are SQVTM and ANQGSEA. The CDR3 sequence is CSVIQSGPNEKLFF. The CDR3 DNA is TGCAGCGTTATTCAGTCAGGCCCGAATGAAAAACTGTTTTTT.

This clonotype was counted at least ten times. The chain uses TRBV18 and TRBJ2-1; 9 nucleotides match TRBD1. This CDR3 has 16 residues. Germline-derived CDR1 and CDR2 are KGHSH and LQKENI. Trimming removed 3 bases from V and 2 bases from J; junction bases left unmatched: 5. The chain's CDR3 is CASSPMDRGPYNEQFF. In nucleotides, the CDR3 is TGTGCCAGCTCACCTATGGACAGGGGTCCCTACAATGAGCAGTTCTTC.

The sample holds one count of this clonotype. Possible read error: a much larger clone is one base away. J is TRBJ2-6 and V is TRBV19; D uncertain. V lost 7 bases, J lost 0 bases, and 13 bases lay in between. Germline V gene sequence: CDR1 LNHDA, CDR2 SQIVND (reference sequence). There are 16 residues in the CDR3. CDR3 in DNA: TGTGCCAGTAAACCAGACGGCCCCTCTGGGGCCAACGTCCTGACTTTC. Amino acid sequence: CASKPDGPSGANVLTF. Full variable domain (missing parts from reference TRBV19 and TRBJ2-6): DGGITQSPKYLFRKEGQNVTLSCEQNLNHDAMYWYRQDPGQGLRLIYYSQIVNDFQKGDIAEGYSVSREKKESFPLTVTSAQKNPTAFYLCASKPDGPSGANVLTFGAGSRLTVL.

With regard to this clonotype: This could be a read error, since a much larger clone is one nucleotide away. This chain connects TRBV10-3 to TRBJ1-1, with D uncertain. The germline V gene has CDR1 ENHRY and CDR2 SYGVKD. V was cut by 4 bases and J by 0 bases, with 9 bases left in between. There are 14 residues in the CDR3. The CDR3 sequence: CAISGLGMNTEAFF. DNA of the CDR3: TGTGCCATCAGTGGGTTAGGCATGAACACTGAAGCTTTCTTT.

Turning to this clonotype: This may come from a read error, since a much larger clone is one base off. This CDR3 is missing its conserved last phenylalanine or tryptophan, likely due to a read error. The V and J genes are TRBV20-1 and TRBJ1-5, with D possibly matching TRBD1 (5 bases). The CDR3 totals 15 residues. V dropped 0 bases and J dropped 5 bases, with 14 bases sitting between them. Per germline, CDR1 DFQATT and CDR2 SNEGSKA (reference sequence). The CDR3 nucleotides are TGCAGTGCTAGAGATAACAGGCGGCTGTATCAGCCCCAGCATCTT. Protein: CSARDNRRLYQPQHL.

This clonotype has ten or more counts. The chain joins TRBV24-1 to TRBJ2-3; either TRBD1 or TRBD2 may fit D (5 bases each). The CDR3 contains 16 residues. V was clipped by 0 bases and J by 6 bases, with 15 bases between them. Germline loops: CDR1 KGHDR, CDR2 SFDVKD. Written as DNA, the CDR3 is TGTGCCACCAGTGATTTGAAAGGGACCCTTGGGGATACGCAGTATTTT. Protein product: CATSDLKGTLGDTQYF.

This clonotype was seen repeatedly, ten times or more. The V call is TRBV20-1, the J call TRBJ2-7, with a possible D match to TRBD2 (5 bases). This CDR3 is 11 amino acids long. The germline gives CDR1 DFQATT, CDR2 SNEGSKA (reference sequence). Trimming removed 6 bases from V and 3 bases from J, with 9 bases in between. The CDR3 is CSATAGYEQYF. The DNA for the CDR3 is TGCAGTGCCACTGCGGGCTACGAGCAGTACTTC.

This clonotype was found many times. The V and J genes are TRBV12-3 or TRBV12-4 and TRBJ1-1; no definite D call. Trimming took 6 bases from V and 6 from J, leaving 17 bases between them. The CDR3 length is 14 residues. As DNA, the CDR3 is TGTGCCAGCAGCCCATTTGGTGGCGGGGCTGAAGCTTTCTTT. This sequence encodes CASSPFGGGAEAFF.

This clonotype was observed at least ten times. The chain joins TRBV5-1 to TRBJ2-5; the D is unclear. The CDR3 is 14 amino acids. V gave up 0 bases and J gave up 0 bases, with 6 bases separating them. Germline V CDR1 and CDR2: SGHRS, YFSETQ. The chain's CDR3 is CASSLAVHQETQYF. The CDR3 DNA follows: TGCGCCAGCAGCTTGGCCGTACACCAAGAGACCCAGTACTTC.

This clonotype was seen many times. V usage is TRBV7-3 and J usage is TRBJ2-5; 10 bases agree with TRBD1. Germline V lookup: CDR1 SGHTA, CDR2 FQGTGA. This CDR3 has 15 residues. V shed 1 base, J shed 3 bases, and the junction held 2 bases outside the gene matches. The CDR3 nucleotides read TGTGCCAGCAGCTTAAGTGGGACAGGGGAAGAGACCCAGTACTTC. Translated: CASSLSGTGEETQYF. The whole variable domain, remainder taken from reference TRBV7-3 and TRBJ2-5, is GAGVSQTPSNKVTEKGKYVELRCDPISGHTALYWYRQSLGQGPEFLIYFQGTGAADDSGLPNDRFFAVRPEGSVSTLKIQRTERGDSAVYLCASSLSGTGEETQYFGPGTRLLVL.

The V gene is TRBV29-1, the J gene TRBJ1-2, with D tentatively TRBD1 (6 bases). V was pared by 5 bases and J by 0 bases, with 19 bases between. The V gene's germline CDR1 is SQVTM and CDR2 ANQGSEA. The CDR3 covers 16 residues. CDR3 residues: CSVTGPTPEANYGYTF. The CDR3, as DNA: TGCAGCGTTACAGGGCCGACTCCGGAGGCTAACTATGGCTACACCTTC.

The rearrangement links TRBV11-2 to TRBJ2-3; 10 positions match TRBD1. CDR1 is SGHAT and CDR2 is FQNNGV in the germline V gene. The CDR3 covers 15 residues. With V trimmed by 5 bases and J by 2 bases, 4 bases remained unmatched. The CDR3 nucleotides read TGTGCCAGCAGCGTTGGGACAGGGGACACAGATACGCAGTATTTT. As protein: CASSVGTGDTDTQYF.

This clonotype was detected ten times or more. The chain is built from TRBV15 and TRBJ1-1, with TRBD1 matching over 7 bases. Germline-derived CDR1 and CDR2 are LNHNV and YYDKDF (reference sequence). The junction had 4 bases not matched to a gene; V was cut back by 2 bases and J by 1 base. The CDR3 sequence is 15 residues long. CDR3 residues: CATSRIRDRNTEAFF. For the CDR3, the DNA is TGTGCCACCAGCAGAATACGGGACAGGAACACTGAAGCTTTCTTT.

This chain joins TRBV27 and TRBJ2-6; tentative D call: TRBD1 (6 bases). There are 14 residues in the CDR3. CDR1 and CDR2 from the germline V gene are MNHEY and SMNVEV (reference sequence). Trimming left V 6 bases short and J 3 bases short, with 9 bases between. The CDR3 is CASRTGGGANVLTF. Here the CDR3 DNA reads TGTGCCAGCAGGACAGGCGGTGGGGCCAACGTCCTGACTTTC.

A note on this clonotype: A much more abundant neighbour one base away suggests this may be a read error. The J gene is TRBJ1-1, the V gene TRBV7-9, with 7 bases identical to TRBD1. This CDR3 comprises 15 residues. Germline V gene data show CDR1 as SEHNR and CDR2 as FQNEAQ (reference sequence). CDR3 residues: CASSPRGQMNTEVFF. CDR3 DNA sequence: TGTGCCAGCAGCCCGAGGGGACAGATGAACACTGAAGTTTTCTTT. Looking up the rest from reference TRBV7-9 and TRBJ1-1 gives the full variable domain: DTGVSQNPRHKITKRGQNVTFRCDPISEHNRLYWYRQTLGQGPEFLTYFQNEAQLEKSRLLSDRFSAERPKGSFSTLEIQRTEQGDSAMYLCASSPRGQMNTEVFFGQGTRLTVV.

This clonotype was picked up many times. The V call is TRBV2, the J call TRBJ1-4, with D possibly matching TRBD1 (5 bases). From germline, CDR1 is SNHLY and CDR2 FYNNEI. V lost 4 bases and J 4 bases, leaving 10 bases between the germline ends. This CDR3 contains 14 residues. The CDR3 DNA sequence: TGTGCCAGCAGTGCGGGACGGTTTAATGAAAAACTGTTTTTT. Translation: CASSAGRFNEKLFF. The full variable domain, rest sourced from reference TRBV2 and TRBJ1-4, is EPEVTQTPSHQVTQMGQEVILRCVPISNHLYFYWYRQILGQKVEFLVSFYNNEISEKSEIFDDQFSVERPDGSNFTLKIRSTKLEDSAMYFCASSAGRFNEKLFFGSGTQLSVL.

This clonotype was detected only a few times. This sequence joins TRBV7-9 and TRBJ2-3, with 8 bases fitting TRBD2. This CDR3 comprises 14 residues. Trimming removed 2 bases from V and 5 bases from J; junction bases left unmatched: 3. Germline V gene sequence: CDR1 SEHNR, CDR2 FQNEAQ (reference sequence). The CDR3 is CASSLRGGGDTQYF. As DNA, the CDR3 is TGTGCCAGCAGCTTACGGGGGGGCGGAGATACGCAGTATTTT.

This clonotype came up many times. The rearrangement links TRBV7-9 to TRBJ2-3; the match to TRBD1 covers 7 bases. With 6 bases clipped from V and 0 bases from J, the junction kept 6 bases outside the gene matches. The CDR3 sequence is 15 residues long. From germline, CDR1 is SEHNR and CDR2 FQNEAQ (reference sequence). The CDR3 reads CASRPQTGSTDTQYF. The CDR3 region has the DNA TGTGCCAGCAGGCCCCAGACAGGGAGCACAGATACGCAGTATTTT.

This clonotype was picked up many times. The rearrangement uses TRBV5-1 and TRBJ2-1; 9 nucleotides line up with TRBD1. The ends lost 0 bases at V and 7 bases at J; junction bases unmatched: 8. Germline V gene lookup returns CDR1 SGHRS and CDR2 YFSETQ. This CDR3 contains 16 residues. CDR3 loop: CASSLAPGQGGNEQFF. In DNA, the CDR3 is TGCGCCAGCAGCTTGGCCCCGGGACAGGGAGGAAATGAGCAGTTCTTC.

This clonotype was seen only a few times. A much larger clone lies one base from this, so it may be a read error. The chain carries TRBV2 and TRBJ2-3; D unclear. CDR1 is SNHLY, CDR2 FYNNEI, per germline. Trimming shortened V by 3 bases and J by 4 bases, and 11 bases separated the two germline ends. The length of the CDR3 is 14 residues. The CDR3 spells CASSESAKPDTQYF. The CDR3 DNA is TGTGCCAGCAGTGAGTCAGCGAAACCAGATACGCAGTATTTT. Together with reference TRBV2 and TRBJ2-3, the CDR3 gives the full variable domain: EPEVTQTPSHQVTQMGQEVILRCVPISNHLYFYWYRQILGQKVEFLVSFYNNEISEKSEIFDDQFSVERPDGSNFTLKIRSTKLEDSAMYFCASSESAKPDTQYFGPGTRLTVL.

Note on this clonotype: The junction does not match germline at one end; this may be a read error. This chain links TRBV7-9 with TRBJ1-4; a possible D gene is TRBD1 (6 bases). Germline CDR1 and CDR2: SEHNR and FQNEAQ (reference sequence). The CDR3 spans 14 residues. The CDR3 DNA follows: TGTGCCAGCAGCCCGGGGGCAACTAATGAAGAACTGTTTTTT. Its translation: CASSPGATNEELFF.

Ten or more counts support this clonotype. The J gene is TRBJ1-1, the V gene TRBV4-1; D is unresolved. In germline, CDR1 is MGHRA, CDR2 YSYEKL. V dropped 0 bases and J dropped 0 bases, with 11 bases sitting between them. This CDR3 contains 16 residues. CDR3 DNA sequence: TGCGCCAGCAGCCAAGATCCTAACAGCATGAACACTGAAGCTTTCTTT. Translated: CASSQDPNSMNTEAFF.